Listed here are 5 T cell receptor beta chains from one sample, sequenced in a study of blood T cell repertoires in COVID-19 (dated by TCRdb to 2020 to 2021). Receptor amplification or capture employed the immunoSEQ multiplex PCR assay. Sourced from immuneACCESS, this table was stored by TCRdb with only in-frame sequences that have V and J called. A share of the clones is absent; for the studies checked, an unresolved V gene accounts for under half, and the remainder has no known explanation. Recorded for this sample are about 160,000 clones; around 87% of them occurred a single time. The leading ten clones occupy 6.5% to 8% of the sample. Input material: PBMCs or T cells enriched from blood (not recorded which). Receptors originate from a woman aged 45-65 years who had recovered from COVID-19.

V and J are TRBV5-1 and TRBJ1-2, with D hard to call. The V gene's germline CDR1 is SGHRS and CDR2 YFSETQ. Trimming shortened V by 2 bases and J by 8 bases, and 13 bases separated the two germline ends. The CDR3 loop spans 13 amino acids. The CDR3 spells CASSFEQNHGYTF. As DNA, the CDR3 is TGCGCCAGCAGCTTCGAACAGAATCACGGCTACACCTTC. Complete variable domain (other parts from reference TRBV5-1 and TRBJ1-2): KAGVTQTPRYLIKTRGQQVTLSCSPISGHRSVSWYQQTPGQGLQFLFEYFSETQRNKGNFPGRFSGRQFSNSRSEMNVSTLELGDSALYLCASSFEQNHGYTFGSGTRLTVV.

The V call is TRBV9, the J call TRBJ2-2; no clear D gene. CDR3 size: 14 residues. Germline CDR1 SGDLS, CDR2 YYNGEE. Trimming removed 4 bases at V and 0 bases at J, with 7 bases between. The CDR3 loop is CASSSRANTGELFF. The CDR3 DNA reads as TGTGCCAGCAGCTCACGAGCGAACACCGGGGAGCTGTTTTTT.

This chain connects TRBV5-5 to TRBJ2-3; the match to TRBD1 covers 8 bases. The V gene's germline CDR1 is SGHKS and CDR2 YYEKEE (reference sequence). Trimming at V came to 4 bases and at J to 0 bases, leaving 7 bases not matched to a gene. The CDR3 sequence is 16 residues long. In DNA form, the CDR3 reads TGTGCCAGCAGCCCCCCACAGGGGGTTAGCACAGATACGCAGTATTTT. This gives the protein CASSPPQGVSTDTQYF.

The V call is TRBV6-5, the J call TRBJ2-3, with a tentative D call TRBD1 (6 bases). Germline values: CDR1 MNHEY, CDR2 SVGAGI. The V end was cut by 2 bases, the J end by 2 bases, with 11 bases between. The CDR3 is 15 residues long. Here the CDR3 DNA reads TGTGCCAGCAGTTACCAGAGGGGGTCCACAGATACGCAGTATTTT. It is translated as CASSYQRGSTDTQYF.

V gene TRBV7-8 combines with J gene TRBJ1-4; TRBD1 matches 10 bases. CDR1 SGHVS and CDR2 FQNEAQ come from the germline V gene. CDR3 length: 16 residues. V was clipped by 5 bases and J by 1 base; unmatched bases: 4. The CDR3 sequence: CASSPRTGGTNEKLFF. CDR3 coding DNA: TGTGCCAGCAGCCCCCGGACAGGGGGAACTAATGAAAAACTGTTTTTT.